This TCR beta chain is drawn from a study of cytomegalovirus exposure and HLA in healthy donors. Study-wide results and limits: Later analysis identified over 15,000 TCR beta sequences associated with HLA alleles, using a false discovery rate threshold of 0.05. Immune exposure information available was restricted to CMV serostatus. A later analysis appeared to link common viral pathogens to several of the most significant clusters. Within a later analysis, the majority of CMV-associated TCR beta chains appeared HLA-restricted.

This CDR3 region has 15 residues. Germline trimming cut 4 bases from V and 1 base from J; bases unmatched to any gene: 3. Germline assignment: CDR1 SGHRS and CDR2 YFSETQ. As regards this clone: What it binds is unknown.

Both 60 Vbeta primers and 13 Jbeta primers went into the PCR. Some clones are missing from TCRdb's copy, which holds only in-frame ones; the method was immunoSEQ multiplex PCR. This table holds around 75,000 clones. This TCR came from a boy aged 10-17 years in good health and CMV-seronegative. What was sequenced was PBMCs. The chain joins TRBV5-1 to TRBJ2-2, with 8 bases that match TRBD1. The CDR3 DNA follows: TGCGCCAGCAGCCTGGACAGGGTGAACACCGGGGAGCTGTTTTTT. This translates into CASSLDRVNTGELFF.